Given below is one TCR beta chain in context. This record comes from a study of T cell responses to AZD1222 COVID-19 vaccine. The CDR3 is made up of 15 amino acids. V was shortened by 1 base and J by 5 bases, with 14 bases between the two germline ends. CDR1 is LGHNA, CDR2 YSLEER, per germline. The repertoire was sequenced with immunoSEQ multiplex PCR; TCRdb's copy has only in-frame clones and lacks some. The repertoire includes some 120,000 clones, 85% to 90% of them detected once, and approximately 27% sits in the top ten. The sequence derives from an adult in good health. The V call is TRBV4-3, the J call TRBJ1-2, with D unclear. Sequencing was performed on peripheral blood, taken on day 0 of AZD1222 vaccination. CDR3 in amino acids: CASSQAFSNTYGYTF. In nucleotides, the CDR3 is TGCGCCAGCAGCCAAGCTTTCTCGAACACATATGGCTACACCTTC.